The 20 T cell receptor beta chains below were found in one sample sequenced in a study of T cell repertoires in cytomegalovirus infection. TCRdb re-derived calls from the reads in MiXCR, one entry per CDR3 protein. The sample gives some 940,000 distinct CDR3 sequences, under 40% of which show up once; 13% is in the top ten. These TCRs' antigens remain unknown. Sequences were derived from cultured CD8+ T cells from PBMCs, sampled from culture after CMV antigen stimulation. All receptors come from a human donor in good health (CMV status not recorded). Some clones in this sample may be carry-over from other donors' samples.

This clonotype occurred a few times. CDR3 loop: CASRPGTGYSPLHF. The CDR3 coding sequence is TGTGCCAGCAGGCCCGGGACAGGGTATTCACCCCTCCACTTT. This chain joins TRBV13 and TRBJ1-6; 9 nucleotides line up with TRBD1. The germline V gene has CDR1 PRHDT and CDR2 FYEKMQ (reference sequence). The CDR3 totals 14 residues. The V segment lost 6 bases and the J segment 8 bases; nucleotides outside the gene matches: 5.

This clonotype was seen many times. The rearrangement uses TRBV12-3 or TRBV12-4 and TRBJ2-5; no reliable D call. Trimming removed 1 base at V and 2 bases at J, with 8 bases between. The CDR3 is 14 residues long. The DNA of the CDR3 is TGTGCCAGCAGTTTAGAGGCAGAACAAGAGACCCAGTACTTC. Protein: CASSLEAEQETQYF.

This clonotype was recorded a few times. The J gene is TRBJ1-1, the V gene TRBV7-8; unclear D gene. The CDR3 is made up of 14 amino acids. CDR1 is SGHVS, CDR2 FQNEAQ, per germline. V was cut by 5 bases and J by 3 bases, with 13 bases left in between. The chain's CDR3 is CASSLRTLDTEAFF. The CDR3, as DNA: TGTGCCAGCAGCCTAAGGACGCTGGACACTGAAGCTTTCTTT.

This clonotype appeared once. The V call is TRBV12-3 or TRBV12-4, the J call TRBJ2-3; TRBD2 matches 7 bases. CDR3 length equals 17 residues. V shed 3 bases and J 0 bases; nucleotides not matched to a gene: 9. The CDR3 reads CASSFTGLVDSTDTQYF. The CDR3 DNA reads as TGTGCCAGCAGTTTCACCGGACTAGTGGATAGCACAGATACGCAGTATTTT.

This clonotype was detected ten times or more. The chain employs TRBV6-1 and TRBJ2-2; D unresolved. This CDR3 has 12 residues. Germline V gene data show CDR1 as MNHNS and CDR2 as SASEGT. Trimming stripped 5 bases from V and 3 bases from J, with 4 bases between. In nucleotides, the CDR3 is TGTGCCAGCAGTAGGGACACCGGGGAGCTGTTTTTT. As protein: CASSRDTGELFF.

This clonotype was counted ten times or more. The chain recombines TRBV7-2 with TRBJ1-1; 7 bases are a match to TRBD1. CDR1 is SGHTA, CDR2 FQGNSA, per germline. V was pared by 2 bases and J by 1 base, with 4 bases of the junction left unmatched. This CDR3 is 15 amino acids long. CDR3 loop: CASSLRRGENTEAFF. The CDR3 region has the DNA TGTGCCAGCAGCTTACGCAGGGGGGAGAACACTGAAGCTTTCTTT. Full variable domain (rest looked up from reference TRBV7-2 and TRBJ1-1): GAGVSQSPSNKVTEKGKDVELRCDPISGHTALYWYRQSLGQGLEFLIYFQGNSAPDKSGLPSDRFSAERTGGSVSTLTIQRTQQEDSAVYLCASSLRRGENTEAFFGQGTRLTVV.

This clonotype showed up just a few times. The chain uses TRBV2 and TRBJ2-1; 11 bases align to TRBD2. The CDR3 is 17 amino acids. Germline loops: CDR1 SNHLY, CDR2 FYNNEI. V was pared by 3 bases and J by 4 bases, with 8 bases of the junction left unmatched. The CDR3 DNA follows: TGTGCCAGCAGTGACCCTTTGACTAGCGGGGAGTACAATGAGCAGTTCTTC. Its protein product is CASSDPLTSGEYNEQFF. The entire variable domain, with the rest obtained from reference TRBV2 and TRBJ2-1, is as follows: EPEVTQTPSHQVTQMGQEVILRCVPISNHLYFYWYRQILGQKVEFLVSFYNNEISEKSEIFDDQFSVERPDGSNFTLKIRSTKLEDSAMYFCASSDPLTSGEYNEQFFGPGTRLTVL.

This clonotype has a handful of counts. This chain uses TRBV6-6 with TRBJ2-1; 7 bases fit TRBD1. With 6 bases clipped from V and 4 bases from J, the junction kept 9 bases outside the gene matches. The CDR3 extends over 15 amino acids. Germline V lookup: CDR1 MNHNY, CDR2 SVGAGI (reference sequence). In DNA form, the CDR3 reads TGTGCCAGCAGCCACGACAGGGCATCGTACAATGAGCAGTTCTTC. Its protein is CASSHDRASYNEQFF.

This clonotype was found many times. CDR3 region: CASGTEILDTQYF. DNA of the CDR3: TGTGCTAGTGGGACAGAAATCTTAGATACGCAGTATTTT. J is TRBJ2-3 and V is TRBV12-5, with a possible D match to TRBD1 (5 bases). The germline V gene encodes CDR1 LGHNT and CDR2 FRNRAP. The germline V and J ends were trimmed by 6 bases and 5 bases, with 12 bases remaining between them. This CDR3 has 13 residues.

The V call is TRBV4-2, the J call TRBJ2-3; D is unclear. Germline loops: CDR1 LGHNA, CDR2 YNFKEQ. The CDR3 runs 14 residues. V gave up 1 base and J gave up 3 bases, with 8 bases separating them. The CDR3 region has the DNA TGTGCCAGCAGCCAAGCCGGAGAGACAGATACGCAGTATTTT. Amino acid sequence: CASSQAGETDTQYF.

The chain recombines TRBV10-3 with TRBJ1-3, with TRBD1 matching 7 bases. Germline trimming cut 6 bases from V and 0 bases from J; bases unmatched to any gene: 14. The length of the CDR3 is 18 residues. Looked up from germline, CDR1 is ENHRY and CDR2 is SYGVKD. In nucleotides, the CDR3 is TGTGCCATCAGCGTAGTCCCGGGACAGATAAGCTCTGGAAACACCATATATTTT. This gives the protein CAISVVPGQISSGNTIYF.

CDR3 in DNA: TGTGCCAGCAGCCAATCGGGGGGGACAGATACGCAGTATTTT. The encoded protein is CASSQSGGTDTQYF. This rearrangement joins TRBV3-1 to TRBJ2-3, with 8 bases matching TRBD2. V lost 2 bases, J lost 3 bases, and 1 base stayed unmatched. Germline CDR1 and CDR2: LGHDT and YNNKEL (reference sequence). CDR3 size: 14 residues.

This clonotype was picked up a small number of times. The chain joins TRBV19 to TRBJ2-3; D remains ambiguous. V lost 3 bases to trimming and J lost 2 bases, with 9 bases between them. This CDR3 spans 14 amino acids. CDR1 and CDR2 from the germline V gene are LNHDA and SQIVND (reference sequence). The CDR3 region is CASSMPASTDTQYF. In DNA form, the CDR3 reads TGTGCCAGTAGTATGCCAGCTTCCACAGATACGCAGTATTTT. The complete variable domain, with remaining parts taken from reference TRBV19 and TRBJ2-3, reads DGGITQSPKYLFRKEGQNVTLSCEQNLNHDAMYWYRQDPGQGLRLIYYSQIVNDFQKGDIAEGYSVSREKKESFPLTVTSAQKNPTAFYLCASSMPASTDTQYFGPGTRLTVL.

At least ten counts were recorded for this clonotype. The CDR3 DNA follows: TGTGCCAGCAGCTTAGCGGAGGACTACGAGCAGTACGTC. This encodes CASSLAEDYEQYV. The V and J genes are TRBV7-6 and TRBJ2-7; possible D gene TRBD2, 5 bases. V was cut by 0 bases and J by 3 bases, with 6 bases left in between. Germline lookup yields CDR1 SGHVS and CDR2 FNYEAQ. The CDR3 sequence is 13 residues long.

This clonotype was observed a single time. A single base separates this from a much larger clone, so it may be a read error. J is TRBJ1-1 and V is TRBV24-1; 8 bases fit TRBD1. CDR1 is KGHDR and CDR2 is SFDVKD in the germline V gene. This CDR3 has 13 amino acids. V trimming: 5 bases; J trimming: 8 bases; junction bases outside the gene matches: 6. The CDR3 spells CATSVYRTGEAFF. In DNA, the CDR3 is TGTGCCACCAGTGTTTATAGGACAGGGGAAGCTTTCTTT.

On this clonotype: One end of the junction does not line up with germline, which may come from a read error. This CDR3 reads CSRSLVRGPNQPQHF. The CDR3 bases are TGTTCCAGGAGCTTAGTAAGGGGGCCCAATCAGCCCCAGCATTTT. This chain connects TRBV7-8 to TRBJ1-5, with 7 bases lining up with TRBD1. CDR3 size: 15 residues. The germline V gene encodes CDR1 SGHVS and CDR2 FQNEAQ.

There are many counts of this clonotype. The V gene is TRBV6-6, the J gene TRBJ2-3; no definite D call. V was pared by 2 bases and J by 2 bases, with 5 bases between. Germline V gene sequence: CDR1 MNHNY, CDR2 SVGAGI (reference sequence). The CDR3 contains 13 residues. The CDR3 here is CASSYGATDTQYF. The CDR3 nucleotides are TGTGCCAGCAGTTACGGAGCCACAGATACGCAGTATTTT.

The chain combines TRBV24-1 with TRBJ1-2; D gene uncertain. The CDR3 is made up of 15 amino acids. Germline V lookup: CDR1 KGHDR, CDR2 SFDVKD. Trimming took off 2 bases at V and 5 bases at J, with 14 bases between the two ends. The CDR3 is CATSDSRTPFYGYTF. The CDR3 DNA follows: TGTGCCACCAGTGATTCAAGGACGCCCTTTTATGGCTACACCTTC.

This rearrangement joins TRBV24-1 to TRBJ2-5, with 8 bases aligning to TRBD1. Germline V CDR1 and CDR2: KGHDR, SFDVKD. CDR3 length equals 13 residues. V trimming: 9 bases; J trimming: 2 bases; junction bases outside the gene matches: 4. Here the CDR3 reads CATGRQGQETQYF. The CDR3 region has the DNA TGTGCCACCGGACGACAGGGGCAAGAGACCCAGTACTTC.

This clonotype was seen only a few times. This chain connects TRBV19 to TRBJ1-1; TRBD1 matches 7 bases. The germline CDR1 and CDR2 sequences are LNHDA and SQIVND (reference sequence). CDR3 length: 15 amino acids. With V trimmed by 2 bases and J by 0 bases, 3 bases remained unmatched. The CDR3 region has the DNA TGTGCCAGTAGTATATCGGGACAGCTGAACACTGAAGCTTTCTTT. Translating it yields CASSISGQLNTEAFF.